This TCR beta chain was recovered during a study of blood T cell repertoires in COVID-19. In the study overall: Researchers got acute and convalescent COVID-19 samples from the United States, Italy and Spain.

V lost 1 base and J 0 bases, leaving 7 bases between the germline ends. Germline V gene sequence: CDR1 SGHVS, CDR2 FNYEAQ. This CDR3 region has 14 residues. This clone occurred a few times. Original handling: For nucleated cells, counts were estimated from reference gene primer amplification. Measured with immunoSEQ multiplex PCR; TCRdb has only the in-frame clones, and not every one. The V and J calls and clone size were taken over from that table, and D and trimming were inferred from the DNA. The sample lists 200,000 or so clones; about 85% were seen once. V is TRBV7-6 and J is TRBJ2-7, with D unresolved. This clonotype was obtained from a man aged 65 to 85 with active or convalescent COVID-19. Sequencing used peripheral blood. CDR3 nucleotides: TGTGCCAGCAGCTTAGGACACAACTCCTACGAGCAGTACTTC. This codes for CASSLGHNSYEQYF. The full variable domain, with the rest looked up from reference TRBV7-6 and TRBJ2-7, is GAGVSQSPRYKVTKRGQDVALRCDPISGHVSLYWYRQALGQGPEFLTYFNYEAQQDKSGLPNDRFSAERPEGSISTLTIQRTEQRDSAMYRCASSLGHNSYEQYFGPGTRLTVT.